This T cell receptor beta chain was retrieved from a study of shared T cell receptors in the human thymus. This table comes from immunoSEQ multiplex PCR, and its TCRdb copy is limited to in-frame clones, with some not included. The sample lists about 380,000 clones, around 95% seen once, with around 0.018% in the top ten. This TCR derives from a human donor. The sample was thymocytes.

For the CDR3, the DNA is TGTGCCAGCAGTGACCACCTTACAGGGGGCCCGCATCAGCCCCAGCATTTT. Its protein product is CASSDHLTGGPHQPQHF. The rearrangement uses TRBV6-1 and TRBJ1-5; 9 bases fit TRBD1. V dropped 3 bases and J dropped 5; count of bases not matched to a gene: 11. Germline V gene data show CDR1 as MNHNS and CDR2 as SASEGT. This CDR3 comprises 17 residues.